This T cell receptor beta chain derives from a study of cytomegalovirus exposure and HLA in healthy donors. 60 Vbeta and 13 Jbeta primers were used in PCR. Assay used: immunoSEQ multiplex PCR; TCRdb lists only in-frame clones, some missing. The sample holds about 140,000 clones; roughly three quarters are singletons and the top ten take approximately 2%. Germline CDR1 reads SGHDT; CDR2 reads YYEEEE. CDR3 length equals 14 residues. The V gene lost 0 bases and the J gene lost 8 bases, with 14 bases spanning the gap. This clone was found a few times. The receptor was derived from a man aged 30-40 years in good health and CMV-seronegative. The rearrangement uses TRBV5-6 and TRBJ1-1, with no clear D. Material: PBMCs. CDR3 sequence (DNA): TGTGCCAGCAGCTTGGGAGGGTCGCTAGTCGAAGCTTTCTTT. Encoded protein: CASSLGGSLVEAFF.